The 14 T cell receptor beta chains reported below all come from one sample, sequenced in a study of cytomegalovirus exposure and HLA in healthy donors. PCR involved 60 Vbeta and 13 Jbeta primers. This table comes from immunoSEQ multiplex PCR, and its TCRdb copy is limited to in-frame clones, with some not included. The sample holds under 200,000 clones, just under 80% seen once. The sample comprised PBMCs. All receptors derive from a woman between 50 and 59 years old in good health and CMV-seropositive.

The chain combines TRBV9 with TRBJ2-5; D is undetermined. CDR1 SGDLS and CDR2 YYNGEE come from the germline V gene. Trimming took 0 bases from V and 5 from J, leaving 8 bases between them. This CDR3 spans 13 amino acids. The CDR3 DNA reads as TGTGCCAGCAGCGTAGAGGAGAGGGAGACCCAGTACTTC. It specifies CASSVEERETQYF.

The chain uses TRBV27 and TRBJ1-2; 11 nucleotides match TRBD1. CDR1 MNHEY and CDR2 SMNVEV come from the germline V gene (reference sequence). V gave up 8 bases and J gave up 5 bases; unmatched junction bases: 10. The CDR3 is 15 amino acids. DNA of the CDR3: TGTGCCAGCTCCGGGACAGGGGGTTTTTGGTATGGCTACACCTTC. This translates into CASSGTGGFWYGYTF.

A few counts support this clone. V is TRBV9 and J is TRBJ2-1, with a possible D match to TRBD2 (6 bases). The CDR3 is 14 amino acids. CDR1 and CDR2 (germline): SGDLS, YYNGEE. V gave up 0 bases and J gave up 8 bases, with 12 bases separating them. DNA of the CDR3: TGTGCCAGCAGCGTAGGGGGACTTAGGGATGAGCAGTTCTTC. Protein sequence: CASSVGGLRDEQFF. Full variable domain (rest looked up from reference TRBV9 and TRBJ2-1): DSGVTQTPKHLITATGQRVTLRCSPRSGDLSVYWYQQSLDQGLQFLIQYYNGEERAKGNILERFSAQQFPDLHSELNLSSLELGDSALYFCASSVGGLRDEQFFGPGTRLTVL.

The chain is built from TRBV4-3 and TRBJ2-3, with 15 bases fitting TRBD2. CDR1 and CDR2 from the germline V gene are LGHNA and YSLEER. The CDR3 contains 17 residues. Unmatched junction bases numbered 4, after V lost 4 bases and J lost 2 bases. The CDR3 DNA follows: TGCGCCAGCAGCCTCCGGACTAGCGGGAGGGCCACAGATACGCAGTATTTT. Protein: CASSLRTSGRATDTQYF.

This chain joins TRBV30 and TRBJ1-2; a possible D gene is TRBD1 (5 bases). Trimming left V 8 bases short and J 1 base short, with 20 bases between. This CDR3 has 15 amino acids. The germline gives CDR1 GTSNPN, CDR2 SVGIG (reference sequence). The CDR3 sequence: CARRGGDPFNYGYTF. The CDR3 DNA reads as TGTGCCAGAAGGGGAGGGGACCCCTTTAACTATGGCTACACCTTC.

The V gene is TRBV5-1, the J gene TRBJ2-7; 8 nucleotides align to TRBD1. Per the germline V gene, CDR1 is SGHRS and CDR2 is YFSETQ. The V and J ends lost 0 bases and 3 bases, in that order; junction bases with no gene match: 11. The CDR3 sequence is 17 residues long. This CDR3 reads CASSLGNRGNLYYEQYF. CDR3 DNA sequence: TGCGCCAGCAGCTTGGGAAACAGGGGGAACCTATACTACGAGCAGTACTTC.

This chain connects TRBV2 to TRBJ1-5; TRBD1 is a possible D gene (6 bases). V lost 7 bases and J 6 bases, leaving 16 bases between the germline ends. Germline-derived CDR1 and CDR2 are SNHLY and FYNNEI. The CDR3 length is 14 residues. The CDR3 nucleotides read TGTGCCAGCACCCGCGGGGGGGCGGGTCAGCCCCAGCATTTT. It is translated as CASTRGGAGQPQHF.

CDR3 DNA sequence: TGCGCCAGCAGCCGGGAACCAAGAGACGGAAACACCATATATTTT. Translation: CASSREPRDGNTIYF. This chain joins TRBV10-2 and TRBJ1-3; no clear D. CDR3 size: 15 residues. V lost 6 bases to trimming and J lost 4 bases, with 16 bases between them. Germline CDR1 WSHSY, CDR2 SAAADI.

The rearrangement uses TRBV7-2 and TRBJ2-7; 7 bases are shared with TRBD1. With 4 bases clipped from V and 7 bases from J, the junction kept 13 bases outside the gene matches. Germline CDR1 SGHTA, CDR2 FQGNSA. The CDR3 is 15 amino acids. CDR3 region: CASSSRQGNLGEQYF. The DNA of the CDR3 is TGTGCCAGCAGCTCTCGACAGGGCAACCTAGGAGAGCAGTACTTC.

This clone appeared once. This rearrangement joins TRBV6-4 to TRBJ1-2, with TRBD1 matching over 9 bases. CDR3 length: 15 amino acids. Germline assignment: CDR1 MRHNA and CDR2 SNTAGT. The J segment lost 4 bases and the V segment lost 2 bases, leaving 5 bases of the junction unmatched. The CDR3 region is CASSDSGTGSYGYTF. CDR3 DNA sequence: TGTGCCAGCAGTGACAGTGGGACAGGGAGCTATGGCTACACCTTC.

This clone turned up a few times. The rearrangement links TRBV5-6 to TRBJ1-1; 9 bases are shared with TRBD1. The V gene end was trimmed by 3 bases and the J gene end by 4 bases; junction bases not matched to a gene: 7. CDR3 length: 15 amino acids. CDR1 and CDR2 (germline): SGHDT, YYEEEE. CDR3 residues: CASSSGTGRITEAFF. The CDR3 DNA follows: TGTGCCAGCAGCTCCGGGACAGGGAGAATCACTGAAGCTTTCTTT.

The V call is TRBV19, the J call TRBJ2-5, with no clear D. The CDR3 is 13 amino acids. V lost 0 bases and J lost 2, with 4 bases in between. Germline lookup yields CDR1 LNHDA and CDR2 SQIVND (reference sequence). The chain's CDR3 is CASSIDQQETQYF. CDR3 bases: TGTGCCAGTAGTATAGACCAGCAAGAGACCCAGTACTTC.

The V gene is TRBV28, the J gene TRBJ2-7; no firm D call. Germline values: CDR1 MDHEN, CDR2 SYDVKM. V was clipped by 3 bases and J by 2 bases, with 5 bases between them. The CDR3 loop spans 12 amino acids. CDR3 loop: CASSFVAYEQYF. CDR3 DNA sequence: TGTGCCAGCAGTTTTGTCGCCTACGAGCAGTACTTC. Using reference TRBV28 and TRBJ2-7 for the parts outside the CDR3, the full variable domain is DVKVTQSSRYLVKRTGEKVFLECVQDMDHENMFWYRQDPGLGLRLIYFSYDVKMKEKGDIPEGYSVSREKKERFSLILESASTNQTSMYLCASSFVAYEQYFGPGTRLTVT.

CDR3 loop: CASGLAGGYNEQFF. The CDR3 DNA reads as TGTGCCAGCGGACTAGCGGGGGGTTACAATGAGCAGTTCTTC. The chain combines TRBV6-6 with TRBJ2-1; 14 bases agree with TRBD2. The CDR3 runs 14 residues. Per the germline V gene, CDR1 is MNHNY and CDR2 is SVGAGI (reference sequence). Losses at the gene ends were 8 bases for V and 4 bases for J; bases not matched to a gene: 1.